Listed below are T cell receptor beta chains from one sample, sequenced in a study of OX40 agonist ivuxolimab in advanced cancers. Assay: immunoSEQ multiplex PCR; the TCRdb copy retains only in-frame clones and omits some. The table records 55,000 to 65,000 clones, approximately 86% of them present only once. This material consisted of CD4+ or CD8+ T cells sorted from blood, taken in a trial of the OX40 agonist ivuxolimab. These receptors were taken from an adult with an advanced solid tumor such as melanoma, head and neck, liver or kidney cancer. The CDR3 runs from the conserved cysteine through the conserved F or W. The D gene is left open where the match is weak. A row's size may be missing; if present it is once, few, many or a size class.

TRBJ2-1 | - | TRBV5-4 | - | CASRQARSSYNEQFF | TGTGCCAGCCGACAAGCGAGGAGCTCCTACAATGAGCAGTTCTTC
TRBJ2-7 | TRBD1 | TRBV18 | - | CASSPGGTGVLYEQYF | TGTGCCAGCTCACCCGGGGGGACAGGGGTCCTCTACGAGCAGTACTTC
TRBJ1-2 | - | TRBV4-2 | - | CASSQDGGNYGYTF | TGTGCCAGCAGCCAAGATGGCGGTAACTATGGCTACACCTTC
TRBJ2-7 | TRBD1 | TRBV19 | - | CASSLDRGHYEQYF | TGTGCCAGTAGTCTGGACAGGGGGCACTACGAGCAGTACTTC
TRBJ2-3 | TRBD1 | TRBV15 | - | CATSRGAWTGDPDTQYF | TGTGCCACCAGCAGAGGAGCCTGGACAGGAGACCCAGATACGCAGTATTTT
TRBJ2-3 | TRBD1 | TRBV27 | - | CASSPLRGTFTDTQYF | TGTGCCAGCAGCCCCCTCAGGGGGACGTTCACAGATACGCAGTATTTT
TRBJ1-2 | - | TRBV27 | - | CASALGYTF | TGTGCCAGCGCCCTCGGCTACACCTTC
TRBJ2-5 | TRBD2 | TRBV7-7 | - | CASSLGRGTSGRLLTQYF | TGTGCCAGCAGCTTAGGCCGCGGGACTAGCGGAAGGTTATTGACCCAGTACTTC
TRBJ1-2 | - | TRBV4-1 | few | CASSRREDYGYTF | TGCGCCAGCAGCCGCAGGGAAGACTATGGCTACACCTTC
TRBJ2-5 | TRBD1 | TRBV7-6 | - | CASSLGDRATETQYF | TGTGCCAGCAGCTTGGGGGACAGGGCAACGGAGACCCAGTACTTC
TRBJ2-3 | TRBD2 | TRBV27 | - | CASTLAGADTQYF | TGTGCCAGCACCCTAGCGGGAGCAGATACGCAGTATTTT
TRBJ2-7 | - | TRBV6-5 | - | CASGSPIYEQYF | TGTGCCAGCGGATCCCCTATCTACGAGCAGTACTTC
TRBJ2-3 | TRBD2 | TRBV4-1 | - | CASSQELAGGSDTQYF | TGCGCCAGCAGCCAAGAGTTAGCGGGGGGATCAGATACGCAGTATTTT
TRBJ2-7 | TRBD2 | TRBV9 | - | CASSVEGTSREQYF | TGTGCCAGCAGCGTAGAAGGGACTAGCCGTGAGCAGTACTTC
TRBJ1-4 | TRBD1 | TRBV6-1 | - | CASSEWVKVARTGVEKLFF | TGTGCCAGCAGTGAATGGGTCAAGGTAGCGCGGACAGGAGTTGAAAAACTGTTTTTT
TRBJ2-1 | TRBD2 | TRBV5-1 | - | CASSTKRETVYNEQFF | TGCGCCAGCAGTACTAAGCGGGAGACGGTTTACAATGAGCAGTTCTTC
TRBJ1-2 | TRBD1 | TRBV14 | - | CASSRQGHYGYTF | TGTGCCAGCAGCCGACAGGGTCACTATGGCTACACCTTC
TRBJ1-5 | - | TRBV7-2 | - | CASSPSAFSNQPQHF | TGTGCCAGCAGCCCTTCCGCGTTCAGCAATCAGCCCCAGCATTTT
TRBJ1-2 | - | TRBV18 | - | CASSPVDRPDYGYTF | TGTGCCAGCTCACCGGTAGACAGACCAGACTATGGCTACACCTTC
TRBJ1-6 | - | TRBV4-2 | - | CASSPLSNGNSPLHF | TGTGCCAGCAGCCCCCTCTCTAACGGAAATTCACCCCTCCACTTT
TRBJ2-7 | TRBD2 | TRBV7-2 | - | CASSPPPGLAGYEQYF | TGTGCCAGCAGCCCACCGCCGGGACTAGCGGGTTACGAGCAGTACTTC
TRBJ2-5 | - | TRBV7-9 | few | CASSLGDNRGETQYF | TGTGCCAGCAGCTTAGGGGACAATAGGGGAGAGACCCAGTACTTC
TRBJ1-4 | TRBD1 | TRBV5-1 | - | CASSLRQGTNEKLFF | TGCGCCAGCAGCCTTCGACAGGGGACGAATGAAAAACTGTTTTTT
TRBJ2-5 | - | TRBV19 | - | CASSIRVGQETQYF | TGTGCCAGTAGTATTCGGGTGGGGCAAGAGACCCAGTACTTC
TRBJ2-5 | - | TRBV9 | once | CASSVGSKKETQYF | TGTGCCAGCAGCGTAGGTTCCAAGAAAGAGACCCAGTACTTC
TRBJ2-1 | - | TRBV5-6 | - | CASSLGSGDEQFF | TGTGCCAGCAGCTTGGGTTCAGGGGATGAGCAGTTCTTC
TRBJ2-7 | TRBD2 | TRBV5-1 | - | CASSLTGGLFEQYF | TGCGCCAGCAGCTTAACGGGAGGCCTCTTCGAGCAGTACTTC